This record concerns one TCR beta chain sequence. Its antigen remains unidentified. Investigators prepared the TCR beta libraries by applying iRepertoire HTBI primers and Arm-PCR of CDR3 regions. TCRdb re-called the multiplex PCR reads through MiXCR, storing one row per CDR3 protein. Of approximately 210,000 distinct CDR3 sequences listed, about 17% are singletons. Time point defined: newly diagnosed GD, antithyroid drugs for less than 3 months. PBMCs were the source of the RNA used for TCR sequencing. Patients were from an endocrinology department in Xi'an, China. Peripheral blood, approximately 9 milliliters of it, was drawn into EDTA tubes. The data belong to a study of regulatory T cells in long-lasting Graves disease. Study outcomes and limitations: Thyroid tissue was not sampled; only peripheral blood was.

V lost 9 bases and J lost 0; bases outside the gene matches: 10. CDR1 is LNHDA and CDR2 is SQIVND in the germline V gene (reference sequence). The CDR3 loop spans 17 amino acids. V and J are TRBV19 and TRBJ2-1; 11 positions agree with TRBD2. The receptor was isolated from a female donor with Graves disease. Sample: peripheral blood mononuclear cells (PBMCs), taken at new diagnosis, from a patient treated with antithyroid drugs. The CDR3 nucleotides read TGTGCCAGCGTGGGGCTAGCGGGAGGCAGCTCCTACAATGAGCAGTTCTTC. This sequence encodes CASVGLAGGSSYNEQFF.